Presented here are 21 T cell receptor beta chains from one specimen sequenced in a study of blood T cell repertoires in COVID-19. Profiling relied on immunoSEQ multiplex PCR, and the TCRdb table lists in-frame clones only, not all of them. The sample lists around 150,000 clones, approximately 92% occurring once. Input material: peripheral blood. These receptors all come from a woman aged 50 to 60 with acute or convalescent COVID-19.

The chain links TRBV7-9 to TRBJ1-6; D gene uncertain. The CDR3 is made up of 17 amino acids. Germline values: CDR1 SEHNR, CDR2 FQNEAQ (reference sequence). Trimming pared 10 bases from V and 9 bases from J, leaving 28 bases between. The CDR3, as DNA: TGTGCCATCCACCCGACGGTGAGGGAGGGCCCGGGTTCACCCCTCCACTTT. Translation: CAIHPTVREGPGSPLHF.

This clone has a single count. This chain uses TRBV4-1 with TRBJ2-7, with TRBD2 matching 13 bases. Germline loops: CDR1 MGHRA, CDR2 YSYEKL. The CDR3 has 18 amino acids. Trimming took 0 bases from V and 4 from J; bases not matched to a gene: 9. This chain's CDR3 is CASSQESLAGGPGYEQYF. Written as DNA, the CDR3 is TGCGCCAGCAGCCAAGAATCACTAGCGGGGGGGCCAGGATACGAGCAGTACTTC.

This chain uses TRBV5-8 with TRBJ1-2; unclear D gene. The CDR3 consists of 14 residues. Trimming removed 2 bases from V and 4 bases from J, with 12 bases in between. The germline V gene has CDR1 SGHTS and CDR2 YDEGEE. The CDR3 is CASSFANPGYGYTF. CDR3 bases: TGTGCCAGCAGCTTTGCGAACCCGGGCTATGGCTACACCTTC.

This chain links TRBV4-3 with TRBJ2-1; TRBD2 aligns across 9 bases. The length of the CDR3 is 16 residues. Unmatched junction bases numbered 8, after V lost 1 base and J lost 7 bases. Germline V gives CDR1 LGHNA, CDR2 YSLEER. In DNA form, the CDR3 reads TGCGCCAGCAGCCAAGGGGGTAGCGGGAGTGGGAATGAGCAGTTCTTC. Its protein product is CASSQGGSGSGNEQFF.

The rearrangement uses TRBV14 and TRBJ1-1, with TRBD1 identical over 7 bases. V lost 4 bases and J lost 4; bases outside the gene matches: 6. CDR3 length: 14 residues. CDR1 SGHDN and CDR2 FVKESK come from the germline V gene. The CDR3 loop is CASSPTYRGTEAFF. The CDR3 bases are TGTGCCAGCAGCCCAACCTACAGGGGCACTGAAGCTTTCTTT.

The chain combines TRBV5-1 with TRBJ1-6; TRBD1 matches at 7 bases. Germline lookup yields CDR1 SGHRS and CDR2 YFSETQ. V was clipped by 2 bases and J by 10 bases; unmatched bases: 9. This CDR3 contains 15 residues. The CDR3 bases are TGCGCCAGCAGCTTAGGAACAGGGGATGAGTCACCCCTCCACTTT. Amino acids: CASSLGTGDESPLHF.

The genes are TRBV9 and TRBJ1-4; D might be TRBD1 (6 bases). The germline gives CDR1 SGDLS, CDR2 YYNGEE. Between the trimmed V and J ends, which lost 0 bases and 5 bases, there was a span of 14 bases. This CDR3 has 16 residues. The CDR3 DNA follows: TGTGCCAGCAGCGTAGATTCGACAGGCGCAAATGAAAAACTGTTTTTT. This translates into CASSVDSTGANEKLFF.

The chain combines TRBV6-6 with TRBJ2-3, with D perhaps matching TRBD2 (7 bases). The CDR3 spans 16 residues. Germline loops: CDR1 MNHNY, CDR2 SVGAGI (reference sequence). V lost 6 bases and J lost 2, with 18 bases in between. CDR3 residues: CASSRGGGEDTDTQYF. The CDR3 DNA sequence: TGTGCCAGCAGCCGGGGAGGGGGGGAGGACACAGATACGCAGTATTTT.

The gene calls are TRBV28 and TRBJ1-1; D unclear. Trimming cost V 6 bases and J 6 bases, with 14 bases left between them. Germline V CDR1 and CDR2: MDHEN, SYDVKM. The CDR3 has 13 amino acids. The CDR3 sequence: CASRWELVSEAFF. DNA for the CDR3: TGTGCCAGCAGATGGGAGTTAGTCTCTGAAGCTTTCTTT.

This clone has a single count. J is TRBJ1-2 and V is TRBV9, with 7 bases that match TRBD1. Germline V CDR1 and CDR2: SGDLS, YYNGEE. With V trimmed by 0 bases and J by 5 bases, 7 bases remained unmatched. The length of the CDR3 is 15 residues. The CDR3, as DNA: TGTGCCAGCAGCGTAGAACCCGGACAGGTATATGGCTACACCTTC. Its protein is CASSVEPGQVYGYTF.

The chain joins TRBV19 to TRBJ1-5; D might be TRBD1 (6 bases). The CDR3 extends over 14 amino acids. The V gene lost 5 bases and the J gene lost 1 base, with 9 bases spanning the gap. The germline V gene has CDR1 LNHDA and CDR2 SQIVND (reference sequence). The CDR3, as DNA: TGTGCCAGTAGTCAAGACAGGAGCAATCAGCCCCAGCATTTT. Its protein is CASSQDRSNQPQHF.

This chain links TRBV28 with TRBJ2-5; D is possibly TRBD2 (5 bases). The CDR3 extends over 16 amino acids. V was cut by 4 bases and J by 2 bases, with 17 bases left in between. Germline lookup yields CDR1 MDHEN and CDR2 SYDVKM. CDR3 bases: TGTGCCAGCAGTTCCCGGGGATGGGCCAAGCAAGAGACCCAGTACTTC. Translating gives CASSSRGWAKQETQYF.

About this clone itself: At one boundary the junction diverges from the germline segment, which might be a read error. The DNA of the CDR3 is TGTGCCAGCAGCCTAGCCGGGACAGCGGGCTATGGCTACACCTTC. It encodes CASSLAGTAGYGYTF. The genes are TRBV7-2 and TRBJ1-2; 7 positions match TRBD1. The CDR3 is 15 residues long. CDR1 is SGHTA and CDR2 is FQGNSA in the germline V gene.

The rearrangement links TRBV6-5 to TRBJ1-2, with D perhaps matching TRBD1 (6 bases). This CDR3 contains 15 residues. CDR1 and CDR2 from the germline V gene are MNHEY and SVGAGI. The V gene lost 7 bases and the J gene lost 2 bases, with 17 bases spanning the gap. CDR3 nucleotide sequence: TGTGCCAGCATCCCCTCGACAGGTTTGAACTATGGCTACACCTTC. Amino acid sequence: CASIPSTGLNYGYTF.

The chain is built from TRBV13 and TRBJ1-2, with D uncertain. Trimming stripped 0 bases from V and 4 bases from J, with 18 bases between. Germline V gene data show CDR1 as PRHDT and CDR2 as FYEKMQ (reference sequence). The CDR3 runs 17 residues. The CDR3 DNA is TGTGCCAGCAGCTTAGGTACCACGGGGTTGCCTGCCTATGGCTACACCTTC. Protein product: CASSLGTTGLPAYGYTF.

The chain is built from TRBV3-1 (or the pseudogene TRBV3-2) and TRBJ2-7; TRBD2 might be the D (5 bases). Trimming took 1 base from V and 7 from J, leaving 14 bases between them. The CDR3 covers 14 residues. The germline V gene encodes CDR1 LGHDT and CDR2 YNNKEL (reference sequence). The CDR3 loop reads CASSQVVKTGEQYF. CDR3 sequence (DNA): TGTGCCAGCAGCCAAGTGGTTAAAACGGGAGAGCAGTACTTC.

V and J are TRBV6-5 and TRBJ1-4, with 8 bases that match TRBD1. The CDR3 loop spans 15 amino acids. Germline CDR1 MNHEY, CDR2 SVGAGI. V lost 10 bases, J lost 8 bases, and 15 bases stayed unmatched. The CDR3 loop reads CATSGAGGQEEKLFF. DNA of the CDR3: TGTGCCACCTCGGGGGCAGGGGGCCAGGAAGAAAAACTGTTTTTT.

V is TRBV30 and J is TRBJ1-2, with D possibly being TRBD1 (5 bases). This CDR3 is built from 13 residues. The germline V gene encodes CDR1 GTSNPN and CDR2 SVGIG (reference sequence). V lost 6 bases and J lost 5, with 16 bases in between. The CDR3 bases are TGTGCCTGCCTCAGGGAGGAGACATATGGCTACACCTTC. As protein: CACLREETYGYTF.

V and J are TRBV29-1 and TRBJ2-1, with D maybe TRBD1 (5 bases). The CDR3 sequence is 13 residues long. Germline CDR1 reads SQVTM; CDR2 reads ANQGSEA. V was pared by 4 bases and J by 8 bases, with 15 bases between. The CDR3 DNA sequence: TGCAGCGTTGTGGGGCGGCGAATAGATGAGCAGTTCTTC. Its protein is CSVVGRRIDEQFF.

The chain is built from TRBV5-5 and TRBJ2-7; D possibly corresponds to TRBD2 (6 bases). The V gene lost 1 base and the J gene lost 6 bases, with 11 bases spanning the gap. This CDR3 contains 13 residues. CDR1 is SGHKS and CDR2 is YYEKEE in the germline V gene (reference sequence). The CDR3 DNA reads TGTGCCAGCAGCTTGCCAGGTAGCGGCGAGCAGTACTTC. This sequence encodes CASSLPGSGEQYF.

The V gene is TRBV5-4, the J gene TRBJ1-2; TRBD1 matches at 9 bases. J lost 6 bases, V lost 3 bases, and 9 bases had no gene match. The CDR3 runs 15 residues. CDR1 SGHNT and CDR2 YYREEE come from the germline V gene (reference sequence). The CDR3 here is CASSYQQGAGDGYTF. CDR3 sequence (DNA): TGTGCCAGCAGCTACCAACAGGGGGCCGGGGATGGCTACACCTTC.